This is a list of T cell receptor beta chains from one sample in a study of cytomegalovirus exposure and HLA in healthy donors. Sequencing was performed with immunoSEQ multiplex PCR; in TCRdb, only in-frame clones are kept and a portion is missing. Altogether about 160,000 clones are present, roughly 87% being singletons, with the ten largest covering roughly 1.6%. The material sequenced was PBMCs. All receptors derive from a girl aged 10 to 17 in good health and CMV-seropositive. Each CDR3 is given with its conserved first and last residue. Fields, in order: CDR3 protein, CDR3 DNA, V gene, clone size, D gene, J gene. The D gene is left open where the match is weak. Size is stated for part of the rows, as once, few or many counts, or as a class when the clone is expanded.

CDR3 protein: CASSPDRLQPQHF; CDR3 DNA: TGTGCCAGCAGCCCGGACAGACTTCAGCCCCAGCATTTT; V gene: TRBV7-3; clone size: once; D gene: NA; J gene: TRBJ1-5
CDR3 protein: CATRGPGLAGVSYNEQFF; CDR3 DNA: TGTGCCACCAGAGGACCGGGACTAGCGGGAGTCTCTTACAATGAGCAGTTCTTC; V gene: TRBV15; clone size: once; D gene: TRBD2; J gene: TRBJ2-1
CDR3 protein: CASSPGQDYEQYF; CDR3 DNA: TGTGCCAGCAGTCCGGGACAGGACTACGAGCAGTACTTC; V gene: TRBV6-1; clone size: NA; D gene: TRBD1; J gene: TRBJ2-7
CDR3 protein: CASSARQGGPEKLFF; CDR3 DNA: TGTGCCAGCAGCGCGCGACAGGGCGGCCCAGAAAAACTGTTTTTT; V gene: TRBV5-4; clone size: NA; D gene: TRBD1; J gene: TRBJ1-4
CDR3 protein: CASSKRQGGTNEKLFF; CDR3 DNA: TGTGCCAGCAGCAAAAGACAGGGGGGAACTAATGAAAAACTGTTTTTT; V gene: TRBV7-8; clone size: NA; D gene: TRBD1; J gene: TRBJ1-4
CDR3 protein: CSVEELGGARGQPQHF; CDR3 DNA: TGCAGCGTTGAAGAGCTGGGGGGGGCAAGGGGACAGCCCCAGCATTTT; V gene: TRBV29-1; clone size: NA; D gene: NA; J gene: TRBJ1-5
CDR3 protein: CASRPVGRSSTDTQYF; CDR3 DNA: TGTGCCAGCCGCCCAGTGGGGCGGAGCAGCACAGATACGCAGTATTTT; V gene: TRBV27; clone size: NA; D gene: NA; J gene: TRBJ2-3
CDR3 protein: CASSPRDRRYYGYTF; CDR3 DNA: TGTGCCAGCAGTCCCCGGGACAGGCGATACTATGGCTACACCTTC; V gene: TRBV13; clone size: NA; D gene: TRBD1; J gene: TRBJ1-2
CDR3 protein: CASSQRGPQRGVQETQYF; CDR3 DNA: TGTGCCAGCAGCCAAAGGGGCCCCCAGCGGGGGGTACAAGAGACCCAGTACTTC; V gene: TRBV14; clone size: NA; D gene: TRBD2; J gene: TRBJ2-5
CDR3 protein: CASTPYRGGGYTF; CDR3 DNA: TGTGCCAGCACCCCTTACAGGGGAGGTGGCTACACCTTC; V gene: TRBV28; clone size: NA; D gene: TRBD1; J gene: TRBJ1-2
CDR3 protein: CASSWRGQGGNTIYF; CDR3 DNA: TGCGCCAGCAGCTGGAGGGGACAGGGTGGAAACACCATATATTTT; V gene: TRBV5-1; clone size: few; D gene: TRBD1; J gene: TRBJ1-3
CDR3 protein: CASSSNSYGYTF; CDR3 DNA: TGTGCCAGCAGCTCGAACAGCTATGGCTACACCTTC; V gene: TRBV7-2; clone size: NA; D gene: NA; J gene: TRBJ1-2
CDR3 protein: CASSFNPGLTDTQYF; CDR3 DNA: TGTGCCAGCAGTTTTAATCCGGGACTGACAGATACGCAGTATTTT; V gene: TRBV6-1; clone size: NA; D gene: NA; J gene: TRBJ2-3
CDR3 protein: CASSPPETDLQETQYF; CDR3 DNA: TGTGCCAGCTCACCACCGGAGACAGACCTCCAAGAGACCCAGTACTTC; V gene: TRBV18; clone size: NA; D gene: NA; J gene: TRBJ2-5
CDR3 protein: CASSLPLSRGDEQYF; CDR3 DNA: TGTGCCAGCAGCTTACCCCTGTCGCGGGGGGACGAGCAGTACTTC; V gene: TRBV7-2; clone size: few; D gene: TRBD2; J gene: TRBJ2-7
CDR3 protein: CAISRRGVAGEETQYF; CDR3 DNA: TGTGCCATCAGTCGCCGTGGGGTAGCGGGAGAAGAGACCCAGTACTTC; V gene: TRBV10-3; clone size: NA; D gene: TRBD2; J gene: TRBJ2-5
CDR3 protein: CASSQVGLNTEAFF; CDR3 DNA: TGCGCCAGCAGCCAAGTCGGGTTGAACACTGAAGCTTTCTTT; V gene: TRBV4-3; clone size: few; D gene: NA; J gene: TRBJ1-1